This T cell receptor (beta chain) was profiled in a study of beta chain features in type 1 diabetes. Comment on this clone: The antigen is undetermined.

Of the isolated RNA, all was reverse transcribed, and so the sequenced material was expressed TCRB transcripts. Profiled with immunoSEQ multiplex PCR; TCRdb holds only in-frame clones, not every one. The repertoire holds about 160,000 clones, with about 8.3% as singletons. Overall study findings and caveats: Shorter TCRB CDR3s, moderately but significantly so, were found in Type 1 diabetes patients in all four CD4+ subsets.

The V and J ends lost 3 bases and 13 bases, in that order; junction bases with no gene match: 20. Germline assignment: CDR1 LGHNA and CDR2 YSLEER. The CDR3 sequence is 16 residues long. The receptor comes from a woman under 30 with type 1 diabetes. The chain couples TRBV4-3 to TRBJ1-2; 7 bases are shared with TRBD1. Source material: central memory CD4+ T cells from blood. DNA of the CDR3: TGCGCCAGCAGCCAGGCAGCTTCGGGACAGCTCGGGGGTTCCACCTTC. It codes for CASSQAASGQLGGSTF.